The 8 T cell receptor beta chains listed next were all sequenced from one sample in a study of radiation and T cells in renal cell carcinoma. Sequencing was performed with immunoSEQ multiplex PCR; in TCRdb, only in-frame clones are kept and a portion is missing. Among approximately 150,000 clones listed, 86% were seen once. The time point: blood 4 weeks post-SBRT, at nephrectomy. Treatment: 15 Gy SBRT to primary tumor, nephrectomy 4 weeks later. This specimen was blood, taken from a patient whose treatment included radiotherapy and nephrectomy. The receptor set was obtained from a woman between 50 and 59 years old with renal cell carcinoma.

This clone has more than one count but fewer than ten. V gene TRBV19 combines with J gene TRBJ1-1; D is possibly TRBD1 (6 bases). Germline V gene lookup returns CDR1 LNHDA and CDR2 SQIVND (reference sequence). Trimming cost V 3 bases and J 6 bases, with 14 bases left between them. CDR3 length: 14 amino acids. The CDR3 protein is CASSIQGRLPEAFF. The CDR3 region has the DNA TGTGCCAGTAGTATTCAGGGGAGGTTACCTGAAGCTTTCTTT.

Only one count was recorded for this clone. This chain links TRBV7-2 with TRBJ2-3; D call uncertain. Germline V gene sequence: CDR1 SGHTA, CDR2 FQGNSA. Trimming cost V 2 bases and J 7 bases, with 13 bases left between them. This CDR3 is 14 amino acids long. The CDR3 sequence: CASSLKGLDHTQYF. The CDR3, as DNA: TGTGCCAGCAGCTTAAAAGGGCTGGATCATACGCAGTATTTT. The whole variable domain, filled in from reference TRBV7-2 and TRBJ2-3, reads GAGVSQSPSNKVTEKGKDVELRCDPISGHTALYWYRQSLGQGLEFLIYFQGNSAPDKSGLPSDRFSAERTGGSVSTLTIQRTQQEDSAVYLCASSLKGLDHTQYFGPGTRLTVL.

J is TRBJ2-7 and V is TRBV7-2; tentative D call: TRBD1 (5 bases). V was trimmed by 5 bases and J by 6 bases, leaving 11 bases between them. The CDR3 is 12 residues long. Germline CDR1 and CDR2: SGHTA and FQGNSA. CDR3 sequence reads: CASSRGGSEQYF. The DNA of the CDR3 is TGTGCCAGCAGCAGGGGCGGCTCCGAGCAGTACTTC.

V is TRBV20-1 and J is TRBJ1-1; D unclear. The germline V and J ends were trimmed by 3 bases and 6 bases, with 8 bases remaining between them. This CDR3 is built from 11 residues. Germline lookup yields CDR1 DFQATT and CDR2 SNEGSKA (reference sequence). As DNA, the CDR3 is TGCAGTGCTAGTCCGGCAGCTGAAGCTTTCTTT. Translated: CSASPAAEAFF.

This chain connects TRBV30 to TRBJ1-5; D is unclear. Germline assignment: CDR1 GTSNPN and CDR2 SVGIG (reference sequence). CDR3 length: 14 residues. V lost 7 bases, J lost 1 base, and 14 bases lay in between. CDR3 sequence: CAFSSGSSNQPQHF. CDR3 coding DNA: TGTGCCTTCTCCTCGGGGTCGAGCAATCAGCCCCAGCATTTT.

DNA of the CDR3: TGCAGCGTTGCAGACTCTCTAGCGGGGGGAGGAGATACGCAGTATTTT. Translation gives CSVADSLAGGGDTQYF. The chain employs TRBV29-1 and TRBJ2-3; 11 nucleotides align to TRBD2. Germline V gene lookup returns CDR1 SQVTM and CDR2 ANQGSEA. The V segment lost 4 bases and the J segment 5 bases; nucleotides outside the gene matches: 11. The CDR3 runs to 16 residues.

V gene TRBV7-2 combines with J gene TRBJ2-3, with D uncertain. The CDR3 totals 11 residues. Germline V gene lookup returns CDR1 SGHTA and CDR2 FQGNSA. The germline V and J ends were trimmed by 3 bases and 4 bases, with 2 bases remaining between them. Written as DNA, the CDR3 is TGTGCCAGCAGCTTCCCAGATACGCAGTATTTT. It specifies CASSFPDTQYF.

The genes are TRBV10-3 and TRBJ2-1; D possibly matches TRBD1 or TRBD2 (5 bases each). The CDR3 contains 15 residues. Trimming pared 3 bases from V and 8 bases from J, leaving 17 bases between. Looked up from germline, CDR1 is ENHRY and CDR2 is SYGVKD. The CDR3 here is CAISERISGSDEQFF. In DNA, the CDR3 is TGTGCCATCAGTGAAAGAATTTCAGGGAGCGATGAGCAGTTCTTC.